The 6 T cell receptor beta chains below come from one sample, sequenced in a study of technical replicates of blood from a few donors. Assay used: immunoSEQ multiplex PCR; TCRdb lists only in-frame clones, some missing. The data show about 88,000 clones, approximately 90% seen once. The sequencing sample was made of T cells isolated from PBMCs. The receptors here all came from a human donor in good health.

The chain combines TRBV7-9 with TRBJ2-1; no clear D. V was trimmed by 2 bases and J by 2 bases, leaving 13 bases between them. Germline values: CDR1 SEHNR, CDR2 FQNEAQ (reference sequence). This CDR3 contains 16 residues. DNA of the CDR3: TGTGCCAGCAGCTTATTCGGCGGATCGACCTACAATGAGCAGTTCTTC. It yields the protein CASSLFGGSTYNEQFF. Based on the CDR3 plus reference TRBV7-9 and TRBJ2-1, the full variable domain is DTGVSQNPRHKITKRGQNVTFRCDPISEHNRLYWYRQTLGQGPEFLTYFQNEAQLEKSRLLSDRFSAERPKGSFSTLEIQRTEQGDSAMYLCASSLFGGSTYNEQFFGPGTRLTVL.

The J gene is TRBJ2-7, the V gene TRBV7-8; maybe TRBD1 (5 bases). This CDR3 is 14 amino acids long. From germline, CDR1 is SGHVS and CDR2 FQNEAQ. Trimming shortened V by 4 bases and J by 2 bases, and 12 bases separated the two germline ends. The CDR3, as DNA: TGTGCCAGCAGCTCCTCTCAGGGTACCTACGAGCAGTACTTC. The encoded protein is CASSSSQGTYEQYF.

In regard to this clone: It is unclear where the CDR3 begins or ends on the DNA, so no DNA is shown, and the CDR3 is as TCRdb lists it. The genes are TRBV30 and TRBJ2-1; the table's D gene call, TRBD2, was not cross checked with the DNA. The CDR3 comprises 13 residues, both ends counted. Germline loops: CDR1 GTSNPN, CDR2 SVGIG (reference sequence). The chain's CDR3 is CASSVGPGDEQFF.

J is TRBJ1-1 and V is TRBV7-9; D remains ambiguous. The CDR3 spans 16 residues. Germline CDR1 and CDR2: SEHNR and FQNEAQ (reference sequence). V was cut by 1 base and J by 1 base, with 13 bases left in between. The CDR3 bases are TGTGCCAGCAGCTTAGTGCAGGTCCAGAGGAACACTGAAGCTTTCTTT. Its translation is CASSLVQVQRNTEAFF.

The chain uses TRBV28 and TRBJ2-7, with D possibly being TRBD1 (6 bases). The CDR3 sequence is 16 residues long. The germline V and J ends were trimmed by 8 bases and 1 base, with 21 bases remaining between them. Germline-derived CDR1 and CDR2 are MDHEN and SYDVKM. DNA of the CDR3: TGTGCCAGCTTATCACCTTCAGGGGTTCCATCCTACGAGCAGTACTTC. This gives the protein CASLSPSGVPSYEQYF.

The V and J genes are TRBV7-8 and TRBJ2-2; 12 positions match TRBD2. Germline CDR1 is SGHVS and CDR2 is FQNEAQ. The CDR3 extends over 17 amino acids. J lost 4 bases, V lost 7 bases, and 10 bases had no gene match. In DNA, the CDR3 is TGTGCCAGCACCTCTAGGGCTAGCGGGGGGGCCACCGGGGAGCTGTTTTTT. It encodes CASTSRASGGATGELFF.